The next 28 T cell receptor beta chains were all read from a single sample in a study of blood T cells in healthy people across ages. Together with a sample-barcoded 5' primer, a J-beta primer mix was included in a second PCR lasting about 6 to 11 cycles. From the 5' RACE reads, TCRdb called clonotypes with MiXCR, one entry per CDR3 protein. The sample holds over 1,300,000 distinct CDR3 sequences, 55% to 75% seen once. The source material was blood. The receptors shown here come from a man between 18 and 29 years old in good health.

This clonotype has a handful of counts. The V and J genes are TRBV27 and TRBJ2-3, with TRBD1 as a possible D gene (6 bases). This CDR3 region has 15 residues. Germline V gene sequence: CDR1 MNHEY, CDR2 SMNVEV (reference sequence). Trimming took off 9 bases at V and 4 bases at J, with 20 bases between the two ends. The CDR3 nucleotides are TGTGCCAGTGCACCTAACCACAGGGCTCCAGATACGCAGTATTTT. Protein sequence: CASAPNHRAPDTQYF.

This clonotype was detected a few times. Mismatch with germline at one junction end may stem from a read error. The J gene is TRBJ2-7, the V gene TRBV6-6; 10 bases align to TRBD1. The CDR3 spans 16 residues. The germline CDR1 and CDR2 sequences are MNHNY and SVGAGI (reference sequence). The CDR3 region has the DNA TGTGCTAGCAGTTACCCCACCGGGACAGGGGTCTACGAGCAGTACTTC. Encoded protein: CASSYPTGTGVYEQYF.

This clonotype was counted a few times. The chain joins TRBV7-9 to TRBJ2-3, with D perhaps matching TRBD2 (7 bases). The V gene's germline CDR1 is SEHNR and CDR2 FQNEAQ (reference sequence). The CDR3 spans 15 residues. The V gene lost 3 bases and the J gene lost 6 bases, with 16 bases spanning the gap. In nucleotides, the CDR3 is TGTGCCAGCAGCTTTTGGGAAGCGGGACATGATACGCAGTATTTT. It translates to CASSFWEAGHDTQYF.

The CDR3 DNA is TGTGCCAGCAGTCAACGGGCCGTACCCCACGAGCAGTACTTC. Its translation is CASSQRAVPHEQYF. This chain connects TRBV6-1 to TRBJ2-7; no clear D gene. This CDR3 is 14 amino acids long. Trimming pared 5 bases from V and 5 bases from J, leaving 16 bases between. CDR1 and CDR2 (germline): MNHNS, SASEGT.

This clonotype appeared a few times. The J gene is TRBJ1-1, the V gene TRBV25-1; D unclear. V lost 2 bases and J lost 1, with 11 bases in between. From germline, CDR1 is MGHDK and CDR2 SYGVNS. The CDR3 spans 15 residues. Here the CDR3 DNA reads TGTGCCAGCAGTGAAACCGGTTTAACGAACACTGAAGCTTTCTTT. This translates into CASSETGLTNTEAFF.

This clonotype was seen a few times. The chain combines TRBV11-2 with TRBJ1-1; D might be TRBD1 (5 bases). CDR1 and CDR2 (germline): SGHAT, FQNNGV. The CDR3 runs to 14 residues. With 4 bases removed from V and 0 bases from J, the gap between germline ends came to 9 bases. CDR3 DNA sequence: TGTGCCAGCAGCTGGGACTCTATGAACACTGAAGCTTTCTTT. Translated: CASSWDSMNTEAFF.

V and J are TRBV6-5 and TRBJ2-1; TRBD1 matches at 9 bases. The CDR3 covers 15 residues. In germline, CDR1 is MNHEY, CDR2 SVGAGI. J lost 4 bases, V lost 4 bases, and 5 bases had no gene match. CDR3 bases: TGTGCCAGCAGTTCCACGGGACAGGGATACAATGAGCAGTTCTTC. Its protein product is CASSSTGQGYNEQFF.

J is TRBJ2-5 and V is TRBV20-1; perhaps D is TRBD1 or TRBD2 (5 bases each). CDR3 length: 14 residues. Trimming took 3 bases from V and 1 from J, leaving 12 bases between them. Germline CDR1 and CDR2: DFQATT and SNEGSKA (reference sequence). The CDR3 DNA follows: TGCAGTGCTAGGGGCCCTGGGGGCCAAGAGACCCAGTACTTC. Protein: CSARGPGGQETQYF.

V gene TRBV9 combines with J gene TRBJ2-7, with 11 positions matching TRBD1. Germline CDR1 is SGDLS and CDR2 is YYNGEE. The CDR3 sequence is 14 residues long. The V and J ends lost 5 bases and 5 bases, in that order; junction bases with no gene match: 6. The CDR3 sequence: CASSQTGQGDEQYF. Here the CDR3 DNA reads TGTGCCAGCAGTCAGACGGGACAGGGGGACGAGCAGTACTTC.

V usage is TRBV7-2 and J usage is TRBJ2-4; D remains ambiguous. This CDR3 is built from 13 residues. The V gene's germline CDR1 is SGHTA and CDR2 FQGNSA. V dropped 5 bases and J dropped 5 bases, with 10 bases sitting between them. The CDR3 here is CASSKNTENIQYF. The CDR3 region has the DNA TGTGCCAGCAGCAAAAACACCGAAAACATTCAGTACTTC.

The chain recombines TRBV10-3 with TRBJ1-5; D perhaps matches TRBD1 (5 bases). The CDR3 is 12 amino acids. Trimming removed 10 bases from V and 7 bases from J, with 14 bases in between. In germline, CDR1 is ENHRY, CDR2 SYGVKD. The CDR3 loop is CASSGPEQPQHF. The DNA for the CDR3 is TGTGCCAGTTCGGGGCCGGAACAGCCCCAGCATTTT.

V gene TRBV25-1 combines with J gene TRBJ2-5; 11 positions match TRBD2. Germline assignment: CDR1 MGHDK and CDR2 SYGVNS. The trim removed 1 base at V and 6 bases at J, leaving 4 bases unmatched. The CDR3 is made up of 15 amino acids. The CDR3 region is CASSELAGGGKTQYF. CDR3 nucleotide sequence: TGTGCCAGCAGTGAATTAGCGGGAGGGGGGAAGACCCAGTACTTC.

The chain couples TRBV2 to TRBJ2-5; TRBD1 agrees at 7 bases. After removal of 2 bases from V and 1 base from J, the junction contained 4 bases not matched to a gene. This CDR3 is 15 amino acids long. Germline CDR1 is SNHLY and CDR2 is FYNNEI. This CDR3 reads CASSENDRAQETQYF. The CDR3 bases are TGTGCCAGCAGTGAAAATGACAGGGCCCAAGAGACCCAGTACTTC.

This clonotype was seen a few times. The chain uses TRBV20-1 and TRBJ2-7; no reliable D call. V gave up 2 bases and J gave up 4 bases, with 6 bases separating them. This CDR3 comprises 11 residues. CDR1 is DFQATT, CDR2 SNEGSKA, per germline (reference sequence). Here the CDR3 reads CSARQLYEQYF. In DNA, the CDR3 is TGCAGTGCTAGACAGCTATACGAGCAGTACTTC.

The V gene is TRBV20-1, the J gene TRBJ2-7; 7 nucleotides match TRBD2. Germline V gene data show CDR1 as DFQATT and CDR2 as SNEGSKA (reference sequence). This CDR3 is 13 amino acids long. Trimming took 5 bases from V and 7 from J; bases not matched to a gene: 11. The DNA for the CDR3 is TGCAGTGCTCAGCGGGGAGAGCCCGTTGAGCAGTACTTC. This gives the protein CSAQRGEPVEQYF.

The genes are TRBV20-1 and TRBJ1-2; 7 nucleotides line up with TRBD1. This CDR3 is built from 13 residues. Germline V CDR1 and CDR2: DFQATT, SNEGSKA (reference sequence). The junction had 6 bases not matched to a gene; V was cut back by 3 bases and J by 5 bases. This CDR3 reads CSARQGEQYGYTF. The CDR3 DNA follows: TGCAGTGCTAGGCAGGGGGAACAGTATGGCTACACCTTC.

This clonotype was counted ten times or more. The rearrangement uses TRBV20-1 and TRBJ2-3; D is possibly TRBD2 (6 bases). The CDR3 contains 15 residues. The V and J ends lost 1 base and 6 bases respectively, with 17 bases between them. CDR1 and CDR2 from the germline V gene are DFQATT and SNEGSKA (reference sequence). The CDR3 loop is CSARGGVAGSDTQYF. The CDR3 DNA sequence: TGCAGTGCTAGAGGCGGGGTAGCAGGGTCGGATACGCAGTATTTT.

This clonotype has a handful of counts. The chain carries TRBV27 and TRBJ2-5; 8 bases agree with TRBD2. V lost 1 base to trimming and J lost 1 base; unmatched junction nucleotides: 8. Germline CDR1 MNHEY, CDR2 SMNVEV (reference sequence). The CDR3 has 17 residues. The DNA of the CDR3 is TGTGCCAGCAGTTTATTCTCCGGGCGGGGGGTCCAAGAGACCCAGTACTTC. It specifies CASSLFSGRGVQETQYF.

This clonotype appeared a few times. The chain employs TRBV6-5 and TRBJ1-1, with a weak D call TRBD1 (5 bases). Germline CDR1 and CDR2: MNHEY and SVGAGI. There are 15 residues in the CDR3. Trimming removed 5 bases at V and 5 bases at J, with 18 bases between. The CDR3, as DNA: TGTGCCAGCAGTCCTCCGGGACTCTATGTAACTGAAGCTTTCTTT. This sequence encodes CASSPPGLYVTEAFF.

The V gene is TRBV7-9, the J gene TRBJ2-6; 7 nucleotides match TRBD2. Losses at the gene ends were 0 bases for V and 2 bases for J; bases not matched to a gene: 4. The CDR3 covers 17 residues. The germline V gene encodes CDR1 SEHNR and CDR2 FQNEAQ (reference sequence). CDR3 sequence (DNA): TGTGCCAGCAGCTTAGCAGGGCGGGGGACTGGGGCCAACGTCCTGACTTTC. It codes for CASSLAGRGTGANVLTF.

This CDR3 is CSAESADEQYF. For the CDR3, the DNA is TGCAGTGCTGAGAGTGCGGACGAGCAGTACTTC. The rearrangement links TRBV20-1 to TRBJ2-7; D not resolved. The CDR3 runs 11 residues. Germline loops: CDR1 DFQATT, CDR2 SNEGSKA (reference sequence). Trimming left V 5 bases short and J 5 bases short, with 10 bases between.

The DNA of the CDR3 is TGTGCCAGCAGCAGGTTAATAGCGGGCCCCGAGACCCAGTACTTC. It yields the protein CASSRLIAGPETQYF. The chain employs TRBV6-6 and TRBJ2-5; the match to TRBD2 covers 7 bases. This CDR3 spans 15 amino acids. Germline CDR1 is MNHNY and CDR2 is SVGAGI (reference sequence). V was clipped by 6 bases and J by 5 bases; unmatched bases: 12.

This clonotype was detected a few times. The V gene is TRBV20-1, the J gene TRBJ2-5; 8 bases map to TRBD1. The better agreement between TRBJ2-7 and the DNA end casts doubt on the J call. Per the germline V gene, CDR1 is DFQATT and CDR2 is SNEGSKA (reference sequence). The CDR3 sequence is 13 residues long. CDR3 in amino acids: CSAEDRAGGEQYF. The CDR3 DNA reads TGCAGTGCTGAGGACAGGGCCGGAGGCGAGCAGTACTTC.

V is TRBV6-6 and J is TRBJ1-6; unclear D gene. The V end was cut by 2 bases, the J end by 8 bases, with 7 bases between. The CDR3 covers 13 residues. Looked up from germline, CDR1 is MNHNY and CDR2 is SVGAGI (reference sequence). This chain's CDR3 is CASSYPWDSPLHF. The CDR3 DNA sequence: TGTGCCAGCAGTTACCCTTGGGATTCACCCCTCCACTTT.

This clonotype has ten or more counts. The chain uses TRBV18 and TRBJ2-1; D possibly uses TRBD1 or TRBD2 (6 bases each). The CDR3 loop spans 13 amino acids. The V gene's germline CDR1 is KGHSH and CDR2 LQKENI. Trimming shortened V by 5 bases and J by 6 bases, and 11 bases separated the two germline ends. Here the CDR3 reads CASSRGGINEQFF. The CDR3 DNA is TGTGCCAGCTCAAGAGGGGGGATCAATGAGCAGTTCTTC. Full variable domain (outside the CDR3, taken from reference TRBV18 and TRBJ2-1): NAGVMQNPRHLVRRRGQEARLRCSPMKGHSHVYWYRQLPEEGLKFMVYLQKENIIDESGMPKERFSAEFPKEGPSILRIQQVVRGDSAAYFCASSRGGINEQFFGPGTRLTVL.

This chain uses TRBV7-8 with TRBJ2-3; the match to TRBD1 covers 7 bases. Losses at the gene ends were 2 bases for V and 3 bases for J; bases not matched to a gene: 11. CDR3 size: 17 residues. Germline loops: CDR1 SGHVS, CDR2 FQNEAQ. CDR3 sequence: CASSLRGRKQGTDTQYF. The CDR3 DNA reads TGTGCCAGCAGCTTAAGAGGGCGGAAACAGGGGACAGATACGCAGTATTTT.

The CDR3 bases are TGCGCCAGCAGCCAATCCCCCGGTGGCGCCTCCTACAATGAGCAGTTCTTC. Its protein product is CASSQSPGGASYNEQFF. This chain uses TRBV4-1 with TRBJ2-1, with no clear D. This CDR3 comprises 17 residues. V was trimmed by 2 bases and J by 0 bases, leaving 14 bases between them. The germline CDR1 and CDR2 sequences are MGHRA and YSYEKL.

The chain carries TRBV14 and TRBJ1-3; D is unclear. Germline V gives CDR1 SGHDN, CDR2 FVKESK. This CDR3 is 16 amino acids long. V lost 0 bases and J lost 4, with 13 bases in between. The CDR3 DNA is TGTGCCAGCAGCCAAGATCTCGAACTCGCGGGAAACACCATATATTTT. Translation gives CASSQDLELAGNTIYF.